The sample holds a few counts of the clone carrying this T cell receptor (beta chain). Profiled with immunoSEQ multiplex PCR; TCRdb holds only in-frame clones, not every one. The sample records some 210,000 clones, 80% to 85% being singletons. Germline loops: CDR1 LGHDT, CDR2 YNNKEL (reference sequence). The CDR3 runs 14 residues. V lost 1 base, J lost 1 base, and 7 bases lay in between. The sample originates from a study of blood T cell repertoires in COVID-19. Across the study: From the United States, Italy and Spain came samples of acute and convalescent COVID-19. The analysed material was cDNA or gDNA that came from T cells, B-cell-depleted T cells, or PBMCs.

Sequenced input: peripheral blood. The source of this sequence is a human donor in a cohort sampled during active COVID-19. This chain uses TRBV3-1 (or the pseudogene TRBV3-2) with TRBJ1-1, with a tentative D call TRBD1 (5 bases). CDR3 sequence reads: CASSQAGQNTEAFF. The DNA of the CDR3 is TGTGCCAGCAGCCAAGCCGGACAGAACACTGAAGCTTTCTTT.